This TCR beta chain was identified in a study of post-analysis software for immune sequencing data. Overall study: Some patients lacked subtype; others had relapsing-remitting, secondary progressive or progressive-relapsing disease.

On this clonotype: The antigen is unknown.

Study-level findings and limits: Patients had higher frequencies than controls of a handful of TRBV segments, including TRBV5-6, TRBV5-1 and TRBV20-1. Co-batched samples clustered tightly together by F measure.

Prepared libraries of TCR beta cDNA carried unique molecular identifiers. Input of roughly 0.9 to 11 million T cells yielded 550,000 or so cDNA molecules. From the PCR reads, TCRdb called clonotypes with MiXCR, one entry per CDR3 protein. The sample has hundreds of thousands of distinct CDR3 sequences, roughly 45% seen once. In germline, CDR1 is SGHRS, CDR2 YFSETQ. The V and J ends lost 4 bases and 9 bases, in that order; junction bases with no gene match: 5. This CDR3 spans 15 amino acids. The sample consisted of blood. The clonotype originates from a girl under 18 with multiple sclerosis. J is TRBJ2-1 and V is TRBV5-1, with 15 bases fitting TRBD2. The DNA of the CDR3 is TGCGCCAGCAGCACCGGGACTAGCGGGAGGTTTGAGCAGTTCTTC. It encodes CASSTGTSGRFEQFF.